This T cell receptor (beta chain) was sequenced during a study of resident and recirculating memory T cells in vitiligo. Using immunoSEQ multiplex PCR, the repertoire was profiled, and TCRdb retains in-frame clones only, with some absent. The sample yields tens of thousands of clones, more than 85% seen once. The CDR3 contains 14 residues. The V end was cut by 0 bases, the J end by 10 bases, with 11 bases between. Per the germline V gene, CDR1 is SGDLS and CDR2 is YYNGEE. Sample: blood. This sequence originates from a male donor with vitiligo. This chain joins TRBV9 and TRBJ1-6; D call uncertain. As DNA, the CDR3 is TGTGCCAGCAGCGTAGGAGGCCGAAACTCACCCCTCCACTTT. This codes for CASSVGGRNSPLHF.